The entry below gives a single T cell receptor beta chain sequence along with its context. Its antigen is still unknown. This sample is part of a study of shared clonotypes between healthy human individuals. Overall study results and limits: Clonotypes that were shared across a few donors made up around 5.5% of naive CD4 clonotypes. Expectations were that clonotype sharing among donors would be affected by sequencing depth.

The table came from immunoSEQ multiplex PCR; TCRdb's copy has only in-frame clones and leaves some out. The table includes about 1.1 million clones, roughly 77% detected once. The length of the CDR3 is 13 residues. Germline CDR1 SNHLY, CDR2 FYNNEI. Trimming took off 4 bases at V and 2 bases at J, with 8 bases between the two ends. This sequence joins TRBV2 and TRBJ1-2; no clear D. The clonotype originates from a man in his late teens or twenties in good health. Some clones in this sample may be carry-over from other donors' samples. Sequencing was performed on memory CD4+ T cells from PBMCs. As to subset: CD45RA-negative fraction. CDR3 sequence: CASSVVGNYGYTF. The CDR3 nucleotides are TGTGCCAGCAGTGTGGTGGGGAACTATGGCTACACCTTC.